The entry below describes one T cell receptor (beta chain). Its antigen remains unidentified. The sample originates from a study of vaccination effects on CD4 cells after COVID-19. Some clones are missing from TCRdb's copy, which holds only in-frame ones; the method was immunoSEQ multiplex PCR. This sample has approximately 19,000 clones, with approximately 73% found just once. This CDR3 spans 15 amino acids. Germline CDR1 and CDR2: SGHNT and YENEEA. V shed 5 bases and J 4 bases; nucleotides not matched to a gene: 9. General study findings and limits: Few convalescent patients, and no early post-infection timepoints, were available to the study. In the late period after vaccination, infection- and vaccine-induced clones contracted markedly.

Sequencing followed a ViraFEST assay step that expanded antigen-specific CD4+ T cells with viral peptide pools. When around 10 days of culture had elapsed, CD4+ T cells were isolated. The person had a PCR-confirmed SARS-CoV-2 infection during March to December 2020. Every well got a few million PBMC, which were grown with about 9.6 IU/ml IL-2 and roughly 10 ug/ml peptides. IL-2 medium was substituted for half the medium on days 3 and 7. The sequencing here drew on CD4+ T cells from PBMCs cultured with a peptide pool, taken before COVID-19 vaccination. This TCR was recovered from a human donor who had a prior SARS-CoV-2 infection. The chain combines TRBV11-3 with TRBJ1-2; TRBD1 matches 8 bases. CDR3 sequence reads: CASSVDRTGSYGYTF. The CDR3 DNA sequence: TGTGCCAGCAGCGTGGATCGGACAGGGAGCTATGGCTACACCTTC.